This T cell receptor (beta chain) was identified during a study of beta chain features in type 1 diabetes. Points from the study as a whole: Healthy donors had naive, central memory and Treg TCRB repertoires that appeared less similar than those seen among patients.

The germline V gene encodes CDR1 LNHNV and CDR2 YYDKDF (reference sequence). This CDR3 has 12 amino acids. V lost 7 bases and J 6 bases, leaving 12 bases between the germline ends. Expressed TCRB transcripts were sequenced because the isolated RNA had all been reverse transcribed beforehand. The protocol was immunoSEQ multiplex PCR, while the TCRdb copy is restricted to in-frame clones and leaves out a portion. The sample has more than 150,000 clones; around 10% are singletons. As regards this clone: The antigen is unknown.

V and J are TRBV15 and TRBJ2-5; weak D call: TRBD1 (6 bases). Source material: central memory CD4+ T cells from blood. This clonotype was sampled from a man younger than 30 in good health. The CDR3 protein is CATTPTGKTQYF. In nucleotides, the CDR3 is TGTGCCACCACCCCAACAGGGAAGACCCAGTACTTC.